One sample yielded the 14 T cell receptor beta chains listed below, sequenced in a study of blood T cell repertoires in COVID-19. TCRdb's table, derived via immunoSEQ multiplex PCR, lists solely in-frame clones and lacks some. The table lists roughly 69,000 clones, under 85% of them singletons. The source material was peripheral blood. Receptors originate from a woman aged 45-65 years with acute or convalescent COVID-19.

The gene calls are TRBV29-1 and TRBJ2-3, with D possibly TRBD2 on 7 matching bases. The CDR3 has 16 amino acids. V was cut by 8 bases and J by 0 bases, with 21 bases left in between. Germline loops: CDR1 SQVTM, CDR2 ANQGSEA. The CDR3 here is CSTKRGTTSSTDTQYF. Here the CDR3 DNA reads TGCAGCACAAAGAGGGGGACTACGTCTAGCACAGATACGCAGTATTTT.

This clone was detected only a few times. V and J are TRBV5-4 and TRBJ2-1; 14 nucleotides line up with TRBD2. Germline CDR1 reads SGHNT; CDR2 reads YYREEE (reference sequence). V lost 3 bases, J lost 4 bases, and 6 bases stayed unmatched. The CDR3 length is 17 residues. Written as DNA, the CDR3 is TGTGCCAGCAGCTCGGGGACTAGCGGGGGCCAGTACAATGAGCAGTTCTTC. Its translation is CASSSGTSGGQYNEQFF.

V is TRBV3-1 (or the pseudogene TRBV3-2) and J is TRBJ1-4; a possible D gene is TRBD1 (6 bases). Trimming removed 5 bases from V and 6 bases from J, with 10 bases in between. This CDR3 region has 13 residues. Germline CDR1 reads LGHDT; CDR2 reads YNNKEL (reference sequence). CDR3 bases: TGTGCCAGCAGCAGAGGACAGTATGAAAAACTGTTTTTT. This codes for CASSRGQYEKLFF.

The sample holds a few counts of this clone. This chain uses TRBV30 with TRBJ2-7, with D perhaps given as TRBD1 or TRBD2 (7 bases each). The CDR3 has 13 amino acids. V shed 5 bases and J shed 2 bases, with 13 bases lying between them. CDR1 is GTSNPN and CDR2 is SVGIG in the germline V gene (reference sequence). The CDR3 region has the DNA TGTGCCTGGGGGAGGGACAGACCCTACGAGCAGTACTTC. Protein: CAWGRDRPYEQYF.

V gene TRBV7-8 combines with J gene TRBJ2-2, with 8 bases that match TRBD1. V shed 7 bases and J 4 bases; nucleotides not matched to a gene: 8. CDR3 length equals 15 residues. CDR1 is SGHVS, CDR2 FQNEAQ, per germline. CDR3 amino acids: CASMRGQESTGELFF. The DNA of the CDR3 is TGTGCCAGCATGCGGGGACAGGAGTCCACCGGGGAGCTGTTTTTT.

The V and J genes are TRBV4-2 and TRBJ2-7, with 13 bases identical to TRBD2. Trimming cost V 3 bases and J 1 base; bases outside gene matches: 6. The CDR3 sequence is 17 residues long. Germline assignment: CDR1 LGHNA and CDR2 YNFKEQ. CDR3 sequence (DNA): TGTGCCAGCAGCCAGGGGACTAGCGGGAACCCATCCTACGAGCAGTACTTC. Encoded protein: CASSQGTSGNPSYEQYF.

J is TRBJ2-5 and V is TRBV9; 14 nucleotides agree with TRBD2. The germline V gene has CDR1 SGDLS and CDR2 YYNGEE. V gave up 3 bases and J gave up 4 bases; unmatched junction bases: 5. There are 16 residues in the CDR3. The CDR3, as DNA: TGTGCCAGCAGCGAGGGACTAGCGGGAGCAGGAGAGACCCAGTACTTC. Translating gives CASSEGLAGAGETQYF. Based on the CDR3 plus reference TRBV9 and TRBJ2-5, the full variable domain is DSGVTQTPKHLITATGQRVTLRCSPRSGDLSVYWYQQSLDQGLQFLIQYYNGEERAKGNILERFSAQQFPDLHSELNLSSLELGDSALYFCASSEGLAGAGETQYFGPGTRLLVL.

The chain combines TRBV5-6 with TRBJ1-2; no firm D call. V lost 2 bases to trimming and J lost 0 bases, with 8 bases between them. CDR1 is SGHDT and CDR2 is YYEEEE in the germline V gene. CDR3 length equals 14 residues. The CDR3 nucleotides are TGTGCCAGCAGCTTTTTCTCCGCTAACTATGGCTACACCTTC. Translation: CASSFFSANYGYTF.

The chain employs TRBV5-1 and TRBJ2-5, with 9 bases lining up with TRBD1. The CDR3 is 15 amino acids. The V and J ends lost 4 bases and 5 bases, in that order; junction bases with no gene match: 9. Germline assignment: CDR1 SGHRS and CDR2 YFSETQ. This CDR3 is CASSAGTGSMETQYF. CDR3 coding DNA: TGCGCCAGCAGCGCCGGGACAGGGAGTATGGAGACCCAGTACTTC.

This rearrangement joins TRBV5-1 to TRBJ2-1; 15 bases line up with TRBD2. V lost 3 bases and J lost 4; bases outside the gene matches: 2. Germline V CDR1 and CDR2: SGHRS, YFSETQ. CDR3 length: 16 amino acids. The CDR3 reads CASSSGLAGGYNEQFF. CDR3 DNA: TGCGCCAGCAGCTCGGGACTAGCGGGGGGATACAATGAGCAGTTCTTC.

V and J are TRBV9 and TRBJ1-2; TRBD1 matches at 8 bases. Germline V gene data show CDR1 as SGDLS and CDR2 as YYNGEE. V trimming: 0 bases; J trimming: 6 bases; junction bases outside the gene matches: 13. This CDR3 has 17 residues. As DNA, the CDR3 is TGTGCCAGCAGCGTAGTGGGATTTGGACAGGGCGAGGATGGCTACACCTTC. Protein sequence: CASSVVGFGQGEDGYTF.

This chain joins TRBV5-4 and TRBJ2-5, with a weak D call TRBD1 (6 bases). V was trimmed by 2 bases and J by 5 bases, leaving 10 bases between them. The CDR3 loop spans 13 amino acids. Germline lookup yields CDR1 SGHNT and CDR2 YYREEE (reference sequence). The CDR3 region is CASSFGTSETQYF. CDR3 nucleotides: TGTGCCAGCAGCTTTGGGACATCGGAGACCCAGTACTTC.

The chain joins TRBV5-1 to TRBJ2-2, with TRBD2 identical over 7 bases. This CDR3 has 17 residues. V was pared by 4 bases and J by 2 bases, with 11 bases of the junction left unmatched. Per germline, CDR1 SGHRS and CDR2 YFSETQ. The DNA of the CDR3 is TGCGCCAGCAGCAAGCCCCGTGGACTAGTCAACACCGGGGAGCTGTTTTTT. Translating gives CASSKPRGLVNTGELFF.

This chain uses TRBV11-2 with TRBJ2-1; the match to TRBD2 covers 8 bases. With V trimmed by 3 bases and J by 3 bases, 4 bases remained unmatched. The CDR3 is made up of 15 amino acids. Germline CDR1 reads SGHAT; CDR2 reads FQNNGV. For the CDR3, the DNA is TGTGCCAGCAGCTTTGGCGGGGGGAACTACAATGAGCAGTTCTTC. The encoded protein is CASSFGGGNYNEQFF.